The rows below give T cell receptor beta chains drawn from one sample of a study of shared clonotypes between healthy human individuals. Clones were sequenced by immunoSEQ multiplex PCR, and TCRdb holds only the in-frame ones, with some missing. The sample carries some 2,500,000 clones, 85% to 95% recorded once. What was sequenced was naive CD4+ T cells from PBMCs. These receptors were collected from a man younger than 30 in good health. Some clones in this sample may be carry-over from other donors' samples. Each CDR3 is given with its conserved first and last residue. The D gene is left open where the match is weak. Clone size, where shown, is once, few, many, or a class for clones that have expanded.

d_gene	v_gene	j_gene	abundance	CDR3aa	CDR3nt
.	TRBV2	TRBJ2-1	.	CASSERGDEQFF	TGTGCCAGCAGTGAAAGGGGTGATGAGCAGTTCTTC
.	TRBV28	TRBJ2-1	.	CASYMGYSRSYNEQFF	TGTGCCAGCTACATGGGGTATTCGAGGTCCTACAATGAGCAGTTCTTC
.	TRBV9	TRBJ1-2	once	CASSVGRVNYGYTF	TGTGCCAGCAGCGTAGGTCGGGTTAACTATGGCTACACCTTC
.	TRBV7-2	TRBJ2-5	.	CASSLGTVKETQYF	TGTGCCAGCAGCTTAGGGACAGTGAAAGAGACCCAGTACTTC
TRBD2	TRBV5-1	TRBJ2-1	.	CASSLVVLAGGNEQFF	TGCGCCAGCAGCTTGGTGGTTTTAGCGGGAGGCAATGAGCAGTTCTTC
.	TRBV29-1	TRBJ1-1	.	CSVARGGITEAFF	TGCAGCGTTGCCAGAGGGGGGATCACTGAAGCTTTCTTT
.	TRBV9	TRBJ2-3	.	CASSVTGSTDTQYF	TGTGCCAGCAGCGTAACGGGAAGCACAGATACGCAGTATTTT
TRBD1	TRBV28	TRBJ1-2	.	CASSLTRTGGNF	TGTGCCAGCAGCCTAACTCGGACAGGGGGAAACTTC
.	TRBV27	TRBJ2-1	.	CASSLIRGRSNEQFF	TGTGCCAGCAGTTTAATCCGGGGGCGGTCCAATGAGCAGTTCTTC
TRBD2	TRBV25-1	TRBJ2-1	.	CASSGGLAGNEQFF	TGTGCCAGCAGTGGTGGTCTAGCGGGCAATGAGCAGTTCTTC